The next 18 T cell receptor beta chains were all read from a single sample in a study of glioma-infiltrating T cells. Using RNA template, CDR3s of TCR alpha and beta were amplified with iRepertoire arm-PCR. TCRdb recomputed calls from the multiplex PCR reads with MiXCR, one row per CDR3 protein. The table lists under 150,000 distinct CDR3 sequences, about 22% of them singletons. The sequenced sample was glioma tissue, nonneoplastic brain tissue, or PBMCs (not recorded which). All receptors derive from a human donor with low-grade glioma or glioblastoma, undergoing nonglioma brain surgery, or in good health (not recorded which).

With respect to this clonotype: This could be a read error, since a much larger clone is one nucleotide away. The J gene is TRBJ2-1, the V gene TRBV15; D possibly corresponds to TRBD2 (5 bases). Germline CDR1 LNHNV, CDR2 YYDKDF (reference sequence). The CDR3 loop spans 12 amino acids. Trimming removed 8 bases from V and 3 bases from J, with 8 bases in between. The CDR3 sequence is CATSEGYNEQFF. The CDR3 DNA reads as TGTGCCACCTCCGAGGGCTACAATGAGCAGTTCTTC.

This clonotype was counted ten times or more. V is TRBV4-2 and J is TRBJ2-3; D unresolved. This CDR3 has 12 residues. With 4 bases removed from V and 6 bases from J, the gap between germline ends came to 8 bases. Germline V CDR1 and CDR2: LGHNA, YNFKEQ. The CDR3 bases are TGTGCCAGCAGCCGGGATTTGGATACGCAGTATTTT. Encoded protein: CASSRDLDTQYF.

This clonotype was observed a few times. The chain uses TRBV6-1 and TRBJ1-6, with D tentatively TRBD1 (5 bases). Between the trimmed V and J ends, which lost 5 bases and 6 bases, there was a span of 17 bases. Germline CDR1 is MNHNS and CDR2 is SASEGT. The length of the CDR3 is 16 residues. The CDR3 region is CASSYAEGPANSPLHF. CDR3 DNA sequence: TGTGCCAGCAGTTACGCGGAGGGGCCCGCTAATTCACCCCTCCACTTT.

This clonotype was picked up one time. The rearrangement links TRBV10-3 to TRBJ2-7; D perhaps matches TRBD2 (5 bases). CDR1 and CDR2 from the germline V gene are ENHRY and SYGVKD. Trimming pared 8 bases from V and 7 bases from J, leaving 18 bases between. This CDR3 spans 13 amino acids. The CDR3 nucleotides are TGTGCCATCGATTTGAGACCCCCGGGGGAGCAGTACGTC. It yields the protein CAIDLRPPGEQYV.

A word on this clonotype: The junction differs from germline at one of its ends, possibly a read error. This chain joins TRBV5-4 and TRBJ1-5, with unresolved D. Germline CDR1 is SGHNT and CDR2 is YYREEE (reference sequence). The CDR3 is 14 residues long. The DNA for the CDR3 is TGTGCCGGCAGCTTGCGGTATAGCAATCAGCCCCAGCATTTT. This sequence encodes CAGSLRYSNQPQHF.

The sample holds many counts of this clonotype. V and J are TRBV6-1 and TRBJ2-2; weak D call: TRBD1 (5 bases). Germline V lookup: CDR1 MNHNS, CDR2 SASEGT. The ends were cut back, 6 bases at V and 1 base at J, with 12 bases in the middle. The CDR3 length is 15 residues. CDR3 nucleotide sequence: TGTGCCAGCAGAACTGCTCAGGGGAACACCGGGGAGCTGTTTTTT. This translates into CASRTAQGNTGELFF.

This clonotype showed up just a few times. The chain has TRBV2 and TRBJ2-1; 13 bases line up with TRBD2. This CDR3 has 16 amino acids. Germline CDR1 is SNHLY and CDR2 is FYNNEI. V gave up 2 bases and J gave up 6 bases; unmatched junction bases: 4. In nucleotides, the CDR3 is TGTGCCAGCAGTGAAACTAGCGGGGGGGCCTTCAATGAGCAGTTCTTC. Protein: CASSETSGGAFNEQFF.

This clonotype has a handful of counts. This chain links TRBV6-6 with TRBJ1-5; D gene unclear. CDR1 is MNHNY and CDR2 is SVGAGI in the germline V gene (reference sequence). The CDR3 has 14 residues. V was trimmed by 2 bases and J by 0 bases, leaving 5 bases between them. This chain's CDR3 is CASSYQHSNQPQHF. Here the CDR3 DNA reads TGTGCCAGCAGTTACCAGCATAGCAATCAGCCCCAGCATTTT.

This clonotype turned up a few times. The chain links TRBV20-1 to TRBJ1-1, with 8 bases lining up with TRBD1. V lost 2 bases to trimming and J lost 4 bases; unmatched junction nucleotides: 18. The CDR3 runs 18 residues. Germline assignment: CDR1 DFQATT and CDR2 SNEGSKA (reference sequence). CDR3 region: CSARRTGQGARASTEAFF. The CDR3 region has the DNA TGCAGTGCTAGACGTACGGGGCAGGGGGCGCGTGCTTCCACTGAAGCTTTCTTT.

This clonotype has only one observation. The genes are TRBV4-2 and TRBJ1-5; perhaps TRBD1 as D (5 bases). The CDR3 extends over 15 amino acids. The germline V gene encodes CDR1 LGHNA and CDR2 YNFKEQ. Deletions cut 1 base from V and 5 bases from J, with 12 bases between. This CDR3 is CASSQAEGQHQPQHF. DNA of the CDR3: TGTGCCAGCAGCCAAGCCGAGGGGCAACATCAGCCCCAGCATTTT.

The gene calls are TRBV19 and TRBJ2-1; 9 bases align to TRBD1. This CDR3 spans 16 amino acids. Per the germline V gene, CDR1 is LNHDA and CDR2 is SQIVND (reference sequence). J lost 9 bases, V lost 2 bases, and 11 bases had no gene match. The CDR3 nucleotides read TGTGCCAGTAGTATAATCTCGACAGGGGGGGACGGTGAGCAGTTCTTC. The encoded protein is CASSIISTGGDGEQFF.

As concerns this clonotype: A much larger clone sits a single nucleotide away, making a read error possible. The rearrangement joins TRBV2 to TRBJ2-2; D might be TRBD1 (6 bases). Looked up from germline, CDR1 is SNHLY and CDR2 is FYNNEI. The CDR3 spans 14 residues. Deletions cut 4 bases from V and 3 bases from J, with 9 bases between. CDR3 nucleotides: TGTGCCAGCAGTGTAAAGGGGGACACCGGGGAGCTGTTTTTT. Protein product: CASSVKGDTGELFF.

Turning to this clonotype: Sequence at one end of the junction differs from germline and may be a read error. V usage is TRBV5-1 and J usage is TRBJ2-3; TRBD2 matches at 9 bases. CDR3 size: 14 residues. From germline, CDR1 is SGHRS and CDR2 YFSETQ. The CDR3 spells CASSMGLATGTQYF. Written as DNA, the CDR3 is TGCGCCAGCAGCATGGGACTAGCAACAGGTACGCAGTATTTT. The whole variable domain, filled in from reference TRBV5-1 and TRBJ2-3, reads KAGVTQTPRYLIKTRGQQVTLSCSPISGHRSVSWYQQTPGQGLQFLFEYFSETQRNKGNFPGRFSGRQFSNSRSEMNVSTLELGDSALYLCASSMGLATGTQYFGPGTRLTVL.

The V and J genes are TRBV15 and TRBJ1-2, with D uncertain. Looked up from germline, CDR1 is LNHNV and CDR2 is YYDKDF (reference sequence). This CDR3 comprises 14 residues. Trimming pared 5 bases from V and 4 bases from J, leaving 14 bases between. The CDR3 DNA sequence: TGTGCCACCAGCGCAGACAAGGTTCCCTATGGCTACACCTTC. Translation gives CATSADKVPYGYTF.

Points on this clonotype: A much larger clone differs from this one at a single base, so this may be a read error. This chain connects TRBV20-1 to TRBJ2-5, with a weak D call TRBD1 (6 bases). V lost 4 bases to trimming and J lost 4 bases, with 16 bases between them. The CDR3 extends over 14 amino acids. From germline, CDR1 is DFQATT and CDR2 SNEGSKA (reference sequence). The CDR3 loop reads CSAISVQGRETQYF. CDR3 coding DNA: TGCAGTGCTATTTCAGTGCAGGGGCGAGAGACCCAGTACTTC.

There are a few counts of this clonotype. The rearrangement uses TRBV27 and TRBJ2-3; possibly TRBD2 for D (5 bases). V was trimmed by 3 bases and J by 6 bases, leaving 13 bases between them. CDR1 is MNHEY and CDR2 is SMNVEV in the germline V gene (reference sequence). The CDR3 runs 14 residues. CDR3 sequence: CASSFSARRDTQYF. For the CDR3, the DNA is TGTGCCAGCAGTTTCTCCGCGCGGAGGGATACGCAGTATTTT.

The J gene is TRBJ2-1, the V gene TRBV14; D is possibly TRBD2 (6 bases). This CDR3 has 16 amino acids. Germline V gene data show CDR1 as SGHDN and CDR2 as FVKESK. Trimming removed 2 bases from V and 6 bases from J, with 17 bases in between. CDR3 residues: CASSQLGLFLPNEQFF. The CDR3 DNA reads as TGTGCCAGCAGCCAATTGGGACTCTTCCTTCCCAATGAGCAGTTCTTC.

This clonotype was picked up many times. CDR3: CASSPGRGIETQYF. CDR3 nucleotide sequence: TGTGCCAGCAGCCCCGGGAGGGGGATAGAGACCCAGTACTTC. The chain recombines TRBV7-2 with TRBJ2-5; 8 nucleotides align to TRBD2. Losses at the gene ends were 5 bases for V and 4 bases for J; bases not matched to a gene: 6. Germline lookup yields CDR1 SGHTA and CDR2 FQGNSA. This CDR3 is built from 14 residues.